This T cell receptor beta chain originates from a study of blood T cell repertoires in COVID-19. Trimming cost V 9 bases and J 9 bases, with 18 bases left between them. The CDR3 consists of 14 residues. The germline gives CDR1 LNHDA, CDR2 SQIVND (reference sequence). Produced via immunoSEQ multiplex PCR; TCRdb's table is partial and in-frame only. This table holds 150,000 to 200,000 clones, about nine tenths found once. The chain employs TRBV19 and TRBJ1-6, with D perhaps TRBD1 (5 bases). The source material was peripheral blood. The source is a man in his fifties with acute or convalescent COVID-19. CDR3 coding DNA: TGTGCCAGCGCGGGGCAGTCGGGCCGTTCACCCCTCCACTTT. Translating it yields CASAGQSGRSPLHF.